A selection of T cell receptor beta chains follows, all from one sample in a study of Ad26.COV2.S vaccination and SARS-CoV-2 variants. The assay was immunoSEQ multiplex PCR, and TCRdb's table has in-frame clones only and misses some. The repertoire holds about 350,000 clones, more than 75% seen once, with roughly 3.1% in the top ten. The source was peripheral blood, collected in a trial of Ad26.COV2.S vaccine versus placebo. All receptors derive from a person aged 18-60 years who received the Ad26.COV2.S COVID-19 vaccine or a placebo. Both conserved end residues are part of each CDR3. A D gene is named only where the DNA matches it firmly. Size is omitted from some rows. Given values are once, few, many or a class for expanded clones.

V gene: TRBV20-1
J gene: TRBJ1-1
D gene: .
clone size: once
CDR3 length: 13
CDR3 protein: CSASSRSNTEAFF
CDR3 DNA: TGCAGTGCTAGTTCCCGGAGTAACACTGAAGCTTTCTTT

V gene: TRBV18
J gene: TRBJ2-7
D gene: .
clone size: .
CDR3 length: 14
CDR3 protein: CASSPDRIPYEQYF
CDR3 DNA: TGTGCCAGCTCACCAGACAGGATACCCTACGAGCAGTACTTC

V gene: TRBV5-1
J gene: TRBJ1-1
D gene: .
clone size: once
CDR3 length: 15
CDR3 protein: CASSPSYDQGTEAFF
CDR3 DNA: TGCGCCAGCAGCCCGTCGTATGATCAGGGCACTGAAGCTTTCTTT

V gene: TRBV3-1/TRBV3-2
J gene: TRBJ1-2
D gene: .
clone size: .
CDR3 length: 16
CDR3 protein: CASSPPGRTANYGYTF
CDR3 DNA: TGTGCCAGCAGCCCGCCGGGACGGACAGCTAACTATGGCTACACCTTC

V gene: TRBV29-1
J gene: TRBJ1-1
D gene: .
clone size: .
CDR3 length: 13
CDR3 protein: CSVGVGGDGGAFF
CDR3 DNA: TGCAGCGTTGGAGTTGGGGGGGATGGGGGAGCTTTCTTT

V gene: TRBV30
J gene: TRBJ2-7
D gene: .
clone size: .
CDR3 length: 16
CDR3 protein: CAWAVGDPRISYEQYF
CDR3 DNA: TGTGCCTGGGCCGTGGGGGACCCCCGGATATCCTACGAGCAGTACTTC

V gene: TRBV6-5
J gene: TRBJ1-1
D gene: TRBD1
clone size: .
CDR3 length: 15
CDR3 protein: CASSYRTGRWAEAFF
CDR3 DNA: TGTGCCAGCAGTTATAGGACAGGGCGTTGGGCTGAAGCTTTCTTT

V gene: TRBV6-5
J gene: TRBJ1-1
D gene: .
clone size: .
CDR3 length: 13
CDR3 protein: CASSYSTTTEAFF
CDR3 DNA: TGTGCCAGCAGTTACTCGACTACAACTGAAGCTTTCTTT

V gene: TRBV4-3
J gene: TRBJ2-2
D gene: TRBD1
clone size: .
CDR3 length: 16
CDR3 protein: CASSQSETGGTGELFF
CDR3 DNA: TGCGCCAGCAGCCAATCCGAGACAGGGGGGACTGGGGAGCTGTTTTTT

V gene: TRBV24-1
J gene: TRBJ1-5
D gene: .
clone size: once
CDR3 length: 14
CDR3 protein: CATSDSYSNQPQHF
CDR3 DNA: TGTGCCACCAGTGACAGTTATAGCAATCAGCCCCAGCATTTT

V gene: TRBV13
J gene: TRBJ1-4
D gene: .
clone size: .
CDR3 length: 15
CDR3 protein: CASSLRAGTNEKLFF
CDR3 DNA: TGTGCCAGCAGCTTACGGGCAGGGACTAATGAAAAACTGTTTTTT

V gene: TRBV6-2/TRBV6-3
J gene: TRBJ1-5
D gene: .
clone size: .
CDR3 length: 13
CDR3 protein: CASSLNRDQPQHF
CDR3 DNA: TGTGCCAGCAGTTTGAACAGGGATCAGCCCCAGCATTTT

V gene: TRBV6-5
J gene: TRBJ2-3
D gene: .
clone size: .
CDR3 length: 13
CDR3 protein: CASSYSRPDRQYF
CDR3 DNA: TGTGCCAGCAGTTACTCCCGGCCCGACCGGCAGTATTTT

V gene: TRBV4-1
J gene: TRBJ2-5
D gene: TRBD2
clone size: .
CDR3 length: 16
CDR3 protein: CASSPSSGGGQETQYF
CDR3 DNA: TGCGCCAGCAGCCCATCTAGCGGGGGGGGACAAGAGACCCAGTACTTC

V gene: TRBV4-1
J gene: TRBJ2-1
D gene: .
clone size: .
CDR3 length: 13
CDR3 protein: CASSQVGGDEQFF
CDR3 DNA: TGCGCCAGCAGCCAGGTCGGTGGGGATGAGCAGTTCTTC

V gene: TRBV29-1
J gene: TRBJ2-3
D gene: .
clone size: .
CDR3 length: 14
CDR3 protein: CSVTLGGHTDTQYF
CDR3 DNA: TGCAGCGTTACCCTCGGGGGGCACACAGATACGCAGTATTTT

V gene: TRBV2
J gene: TRBJ1-5
D gene: .
clone size: few
CDR3 length: 14
CDR3 protein: CASSVGPSNQPQHF
CDR3 DNA: TGTGCCAGCAGTGTGGGCCCGAGCAATCAGCCCCAGCATTTT

V gene: TRBV3-1/TRBV3-2
J gene: TRBJ1-3
D gene: .
clone size: .
CDR3 length: 16
CDR3 protein: CASSLDGGPPGNTIYF
CDR3 DNA: TGTGCCAGCAGCCTTGACGGGGGGCCTCCTGGAAACACCATATATTTT

V gene: TRBV5-6
J gene: TRBJ2-5
D gene: .
clone size: .
CDR3 length: 15
CDR3 protein: CASSLVGGNQETQYF
CDR3 DNA: TGTGCCAGCAGCTTGGTTGGTGGCAACCAAGAGACCCAGTACTTC